Each of the 31 T cell receptor beta chains below was sequenced from the same sample in a study of cytomegalovirus exposure and HLA in healthy donors. Produced via immunoSEQ multiplex PCR; TCRdb's table is partial and in-frame only. The repertoire has 150,000 to 200,000 clones, around 86% of them found once; the top ten carry more than 5.5%. The specimen sequenced was PBMCs. The receptors come from a man in his thirties or forties in good health and CMV-seropositive.

The chain couples TRBV6-6 to TRBJ1-2, with a tentative D call TRBD1 (5 bases). Germline-derived CDR1 and CDR2 are MNHNY and SVGAGI (reference sequence). The V and J ends lost 2 bases and 6 bases respectively, with 16 bases between them. This CDR3 is built from 15 residues. This CDR3 is CASSYVASGGDGYTF. For the CDR3, the DNA is TGTGCCAGCAGTTACGTCGCCAGTGGAGGGGATGGCTACACCTTC.

The chain joins TRBV6-5 to TRBJ2-1; 9 bases are shared with TRBD1. V lost 7 bases to trimming and J lost 4 bases; unmatched junction nucleotides: 8. Germline assignment: CDR1 MNHEY and CDR2 SVGAGI. The CDR3 is made up of 15 amino acids. This CDR3 reads CASTPPTGGYNEQFF. In DNA form, the CDR3 reads TGTGCCAGCACCCCACCGACAGGGGGATACAATGAGCAGTTCTTC.

V is TRBV5-6 and J is TRBJ2-7, with 9 bases fitting TRBD1. Germline values: CDR1 SGHDT, CDR2 YYEEEE. Trimming removed 4 bases from V and 7 bases from J; junction bases left unmatched: 12. This CDR3 region has 15 residues. This CDR3 reads CASSHSGTGRGEQYF. Written as DNA, the CDR3 is TGTGCCAGCAGCCATTCCGGGACAGGGAGAGGGGAGCAGTACTTC.

The chain is built from TRBV2 and TRBJ2-2, with TRBD1 identical over 8 bases. The CDR3 spans 19 residues. Germline V gene data show CDR1 as SNHLY and CDR2 as FYNNEI. Trimming at V came to 4 bases and at J to 0 bases, leaving 13 bases not matched to a gene. In DNA, the CDR3 is TGTGCCAGCAGTGGTTCCCTATCAACGGGACAGGCGAACACCGGGGAGCTGTTTTTT. It encodes CASSGSLSTGQANTGELFF.

The genes are TRBV5-6 and TRBJ1-6, with 8 bases that match TRBD1. The germline gives CDR1 SGHDT, CDR2 YYEEEE. V dropped 3 bases and J dropped 4; count of bases not matched to a gene: 9. The CDR3 has 17 amino acids. The DNA of the CDR3 is TGTGCCAGCAGCTACTCCGCCAGGGACAGGTATAATTCACCCCTCCACTTT. Protein sequence: CASSYSARDRYNSPLHF.

V gene TRBV2 combines with J gene TRBJ2-3; perhaps TRBD2 as D (7 bases). This CDR3 has 16 residues. Germline V CDR1 and CDR2: SNHLY, FYNNEI. V lost 7 bases, J lost 4 bases, and 21 bases lay in between. The CDR3 region has the DNA TGTGCCAGCATTAGAACGGGGGGCCTGCGGGCAGATACGCAGTATTTT. Its translation is CASIRTGGLRADTQYF.

The CDR3 DNA sequence: TGTGCCAGCAGTTTATCCCAGGGGAATTCCTACAATGAGCAGTTCTTC. Its translation: CASSLSQGNSYNEQFF. The rearrangement joins TRBV27 to TRBJ2-1; tentatively, D is TRBD1 (6 bases). V lost 0 bases and J 1 base, leaving 10 bases between the germline ends. The CDR3 length is 16 residues. Per germline, CDR1 MNHEY and CDR2 SMNVEV (reference sequence).

This chain joins TRBV5-1 and TRBJ1-1; D is unresolved. CDR1 is SGHRS and CDR2 is YFSETQ in the germline V gene. V was shortened by 0 bases and J by 5 bases, with 8 bases between the two germline ends. The CDR3 covers 13 residues. For the CDR3, the DNA is TGCGCCAGCAGCTTGGACTTTGGGACTGAAGCTTTCTTT. Translating gives CASSLDFGTEAFF.

The chain carries TRBV27 and TRBJ2-3; D perhaps matches TRBD2 (6 bases). The CDR3 covers 14 residues. V lost 1 base and J 1 base, leaving 6 bases between the germline ends. Germline V lookup: CDR1 MNHEY, CDR2 SMNVEV (reference sequence). In DNA form, the CDR3 reads TGTGCCAGCAGTTTATTAGCGGGCACAGATACGCAGTATTTT. This encodes CASSLLAGTDTQYF.

The rearrangement links TRBV11-2 to TRBJ2-7; no clear D. Germline CDR1 is SGHAT and CDR2 is FQNNGV. The CDR3 has 15 residues. V was shortened by 0 bases and J by 2 bases, with 11 bases between the two germline ends. DNA for the CDR3: TGTGCCAGCAGCTTAGAAGGCCAGGCCGCCTACGAGCAGTACTTC. Protein sequence: CASSLEGQAAYEQYF. Using reference TRBV11-2 and TRBJ2-7 for the parts outside the CDR3, the full variable domain is EAGVAQSPRYKIIEKRQSVAFWCNPISGHATLYWYQQILGQGPKLLIQFQNNGVVDDSQLPKDRFSAERLKGVDSTLKIQPAKLEDSAVYLCASSLEGQAAYEQYFGPGTRLTVT.

V and J are TRBV7-9 and TRBJ1-2, with D uncertain. The V and J ends lost 5 bases and 7 bases respectively, with 17 bases between them. The CDR3 runs 14 residues. Germline V gives CDR1 SEHNR, CDR2 FQNEAQ (reference sequence). The CDR3 loop is CASSEVLGDFGYTF. The CDR3 coding sequence is TGTGCCAGCAGCGAAGTTCTGGGAGATTTTGGCTACACCTTC.

This clone was observed a few times. The CDR3 DNA is TGTGCCAGCAGCTCCCTCGGGGGTACCGGGGAGCTGTTTTTT. It translates to CASSSLGGTGELFF. V is TRBV7-3 and J is TRBJ2-2; a weak D match, TRBD2 (6 bases). CDR3 length: 14 residues. The V end was cut by 4 bases, the J end by 5 bases, with 11 bases between. CDR1 is SGHTA, CDR2 FQGTGA, per germline.

The chain joins TRBV7-9 to TRBJ2-1; TRBD1 might be the D (5 bases). V was cut by 0 bases and J by 4 bases, with 7 bases left in between. CDR1 is SEHNR, CDR2 FQNEAQ, per germline (reference sequence). The CDR3 has 14 residues. CDR3 loop: CASSLAGRYNEQFF. The DNA for the CDR3 is TGTGCCAGCAGCTTAGCGGGGCGGTACAATGAGCAGTTCTTC.

This chain uses TRBV5-1 with TRBJ2-2, with 7 bases identical to TRBD2. Unmatched junction bases numbered 5, after V lost 3 bases and J lost 3 bases. CDR1 and CDR2 (germline): SGHRS, YFSETQ. This CDR3 contains 15 residues. In DNA, the CDR3 is TGCGCCAGCAGCTACCAGGGAGGGGACACCGGGGAGCTGTTTTTT. Its protein is CASSYQGGDTGELFF.

The chain carries TRBV27 and TRBJ1-1; a weak D match, TRBD1 (5 bases). Germline CDR1 reads MNHEY; CDR2 reads SMNVEV (reference sequence). Trimming stripped 10 bases from V and 0 bases from J, with 12 bases between. CDR3 length: 13 residues. The CDR3 region is CATRDIMNTEAFF. CDR3 coding DNA: TGTGCCACCAGGGATATCATGAACACTGAAGCTTTCTTT.

The table lists this clone with a count of one. The V and J genes are TRBV7-9 and TRBJ2-5; the D is unclear. The germline CDR1 and CDR2 sequences are SEHNR and FQNEAQ (reference sequence). Trimming shortened V by 1 base and J by 0 bases, and 6 bases separated the two germline ends. The CDR3 extends over 14 amino acids. The CDR3 here is CASSLVEYQETQYF. The CDR3 region has the DNA TGTGCCAGCAGCTTAGTAGAGTACCAAGAGACCCAGTACTTC.

J is TRBJ2-1 and V is TRBV4-3; a possible D gene is TRBD2 (5 bases). Germline V gene data show CDR1 as LGHNA and CDR2 as YSLEER. The V end lost 0 bases, the J end lost 4 bases, and 13 bases lay between the germline ends. The CDR3 totals 16 residues. CDR3 bases: TGCGCCAGCAGCCAAGATTGGAAGGCGGGTTACAATGAGCAGTTCTTC. Protein: CASSQDWKAGYNEQFF.

This chain uses TRBV5-6 with TRBJ1-1; D ambiguous. Trimming removed 0 bases from V and 0 bases from J, with 3 bases in between. This CDR3 region has 13 residues. Germline V gene sequence: CDR1 SGHDT, CDR2 YYEEEE. DNA of the CDR3: TGTGCCAGCAGCTTGGCCCTGAACACTGAAGCTTTCTTT. Encoded protein: CASSLALNTEAFF.

J is TRBJ1-5 and V is TRBV18; possible D gene TRBD1, 6 bases. This CDR3 spans 14 amino acids. The V end was cut by 6 bases, the J end by 4 bases, with 13 bases between. Looked up from germline, CDR1 is KGHSH and CDR2 is LQKENI. Here the CDR3 DNA reads TGTGCCAGCTCCCAGGGGTTCTCTAATCAGCCCCAGCATTTT. Protein product: CASSQGFSNQPQHF.

The chain links TRBV28 to TRBJ1-2, with 7 bases matching TRBD1. The CDR3 spans 15 residues. The J segment lost 1 base and the V segment lost 4 bases, leaving 6 bases of the junction unmatched. Germline V gene sequence: CDR1 MDHEN, CDR2 SYDVKM. CDR3 coding DNA: TGTGCCAGCAGTTCGACAGGGTGGGGTAACTATGGCTACACCTTC. Translation: CASSSTGWGNYGYTF.

The J gene is TRBJ2-7, the V gene TRBV11-3; 7 bases are shared with TRBD1. Germline lookup yields CDR1 SGHNT and CDR2 YENEEA. The trim removed 3 bases at V and 4 bases at J, leaving 9 bases unmatched. The length of the CDR3 is 15 residues. CDR3 bases: TGTGCCAGCAGCTTTTTAAGGGGACAGTTTTACGAGCAGTACTTC. It translates to CASSFLRGQFYEQYF. Using reference TRBV11-3 and TRBJ2-7 for the parts outside the CDR3, the full variable domain is EAGVVQSPRYKIIEKKQPVAFWCNPISGHNTLYWYLQNLGQGPELLIRYENEEAVDDSQLPKDRFSAERLKGVDSTLKIQPAELGDSAVYLCASSFLRGQFYEQYFGPGTRLTVT.

This clone occurred once. V usage is TRBV2 and J usage is TRBJ2-7; perhaps TRBD1 as D (5 bases). The CDR3 contains 14 residues. Trimming took 8 bases from V and 0 from J, leaving 14 bases between them. Per the germline V gene, CDR1 is SNHLY and CDR2 is FYNNEI. The CDR3 region is CASRQWKNSYEQYF. The CDR3 nucleotides read TGTGCCAGCCGACAGTGGAAAAACTCCTACGAGCAGTACTTC.

V is TRBV28 and J is TRBJ2-1; D not resolved. V was shortened by 6 bases and J by 0 bases, with 12 bases between the two germline ends. In germline, CDR1 is MDHEN, CDR2 SYDVKM. The CDR3 is made up of 15 amino acids. Here the CDR3 DNA reads TGTGCCAGCAGGCGTAGAGGAGACTCCTACAATGAGCAGTTCTTC. Protein sequence: CASRRRGDSYNEQFF.

The V gene is TRBV5-1, the J gene TRBJ2-5; 15 bases line up with TRBD2. The CDR3 totals 16 residues. Trimming removed 2 bases from V and 2 bases from J; junction bases left unmatched: 1. Looked up from germline, CDR1 is SGHRS and CDR2 is YFSETQ. The CDR3 DNA reads as TGCGCCAGCAGCTTAGGGACTAGCGGGGGGCAAGAGACCCAGTACTTC. It yields the protein CASSLGTSGGQETQYF.

V and J are TRBV27 and TRBJ2-7, with D tentatively TRBD2 (6 bases). This CDR3 is built from 13 residues. V was trimmed by 8 bases and J by 3 bases, leaving 14 bases between them. Germline V gene sequence: CDR1 MNHEY, CDR2 SMNVEV (reference sequence). The CDR3 DNA follows: TGTGCCAGCGCCGCGGGGCCCTACTACGAGCAGTACTTC. This sequence encodes CASAAGPYYEQYF.

This chain joins TRBV11-3 and TRBJ2-5; 7 nucleotides align to TRBD2. With 2 bases clipped from V and 2 bases from J, the junction kept 5 bases outside the gene matches. The germline V gene has CDR1 SGHNT and CDR2 YENEEA. This CDR3 has 15 amino acids. The CDR3 DNA is TGTGCCAGCAGCTTACTAGCGGCGGGACAAGAGACCCAGTACTTC. This encodes CASSLLAAGQETQYF.

The V gene is TRBV25-1, the J gene TRBJ2-1; the D gene is possibly TRBD1 (6 bases). The CDR3 consists of 16 residues. V was pared by 5 bases and J by 0 bases, with 14 bases between. Germline assignment: CDR1 MGHDK and CDR2 SYGVNS. The CDR3 here is CASSSSRDTSYNEQFF. The CDR3 DNA sequence: TGTGCCAGCAGTTCATCCCGGGACACCTCCTACAATGAGCAGTTCTTC.

The gene calls are TRBV4-3 and TRBJ2-7; TRBD1 matches 9 bases. The CDR3 covers 15 residues. Germline V gene lookup returns CDR1 LGHNA and CDR2 YSLEER. Unmatched junction bases numbered 4, after V lost 0 bases and J lost 4 bases. The DNA of the CDR3 is TGCGCCAGCAGCCAAGAGAACAGGGGGCAATACGAGCAGTACTTC. Translating it yields CASSQENRGQYEQYF.

The chain uses TRBV5-4 and TRBJ2-2; 9 positions match TRBD1. Trimming removed 4 bases from V and 5 bases from J; junction bases left unmatched: 6. Germline loops: CDR1 SGHNT, CDR2 YYREEE (reference sequence). This CDR3 has 15 residues. The CDR3 loop is CASSIQGARTGELFF. The CDR3 DNA reads as TGTGCCAGCAGCATACAGGGGGCGCGGACCGGGGAGCTGTTTTTT.

The chain carries TRBV28 and TRBJ2-2; TRBD2 aligns across 12 bases. J gave up 6 bases and V 4 bases, and 6 bases lay outside the gene matches. Germline CDR1 MDHEN, CDR2 SYDVKM. The CDR3 runs to 16 residues. As DNA, the CDR3 is TGTGCCAGCAGTTACGAGACTAGCGGGAGTTCCGGGGAGCTGTTTTTT. It encodes CASSYETSGSSGELFF.

The J gene is TRBJ2-1, the V gene TRBV27, with D possibly being TRBD2 (5 bases). Looked up from germline, CDR1 is MNHEY and CDR2 is SMNVEV (reference sequence). V lost 0 bases, J lost 10 bases, and 10 bases lay in between. The CDR3 contains 13 residues. The CDR3 spells CASSLSGEGEQFF. In DNA form, the CDR3 reads TGTGCCAGCAGTTTATCCGGGGAAGGGGAGCAGTTCTTC.